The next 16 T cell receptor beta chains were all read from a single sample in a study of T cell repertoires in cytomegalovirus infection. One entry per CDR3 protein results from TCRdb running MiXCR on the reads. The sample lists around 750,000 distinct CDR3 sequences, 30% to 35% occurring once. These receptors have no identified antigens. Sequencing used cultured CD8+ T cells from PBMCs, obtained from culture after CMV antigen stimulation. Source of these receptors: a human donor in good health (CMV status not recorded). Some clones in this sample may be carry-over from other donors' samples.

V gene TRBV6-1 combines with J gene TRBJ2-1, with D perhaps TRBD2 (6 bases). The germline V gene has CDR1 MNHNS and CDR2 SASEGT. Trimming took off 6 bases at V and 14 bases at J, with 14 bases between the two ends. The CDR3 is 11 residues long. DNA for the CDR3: TGTGCCAGCAGCGGAGGGTATTTGGAGTTCTTC. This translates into CASSGGYLEFF.

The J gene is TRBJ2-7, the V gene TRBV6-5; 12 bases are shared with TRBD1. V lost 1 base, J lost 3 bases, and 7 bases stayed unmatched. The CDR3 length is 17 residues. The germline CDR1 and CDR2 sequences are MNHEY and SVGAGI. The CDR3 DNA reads TGTGCCAGCAGTTACTTATACCGGGACAGGGGGCGCTACGAGCAGTACTTC. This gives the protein CASSYLYRDRGRYEQYF.

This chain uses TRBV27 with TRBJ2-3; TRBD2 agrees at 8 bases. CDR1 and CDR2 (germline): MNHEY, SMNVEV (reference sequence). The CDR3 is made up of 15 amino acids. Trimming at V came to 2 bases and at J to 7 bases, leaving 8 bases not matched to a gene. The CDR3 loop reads CASSLSRGGQNTQYF. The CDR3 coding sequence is TGTGCCAGCAGTTTAAGCCGGGGGGGCCAAAATACGCAGTATTTT.

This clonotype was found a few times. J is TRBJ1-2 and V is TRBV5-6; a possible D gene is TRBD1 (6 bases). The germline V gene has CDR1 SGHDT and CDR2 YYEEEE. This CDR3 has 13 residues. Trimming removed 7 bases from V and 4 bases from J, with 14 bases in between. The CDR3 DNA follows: TGTGCCAGCGGAGACAGGCCGTTCTATGGCTACACCTTC. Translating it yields CASGDRPFYGYTF.

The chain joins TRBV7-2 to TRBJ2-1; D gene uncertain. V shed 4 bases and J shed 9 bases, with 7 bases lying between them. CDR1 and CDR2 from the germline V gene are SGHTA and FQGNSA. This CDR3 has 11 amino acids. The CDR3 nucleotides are TGTGCCAGCAGCTGGACGGGTGAGCAGTTCTTC. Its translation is CASSWTGEQFF.

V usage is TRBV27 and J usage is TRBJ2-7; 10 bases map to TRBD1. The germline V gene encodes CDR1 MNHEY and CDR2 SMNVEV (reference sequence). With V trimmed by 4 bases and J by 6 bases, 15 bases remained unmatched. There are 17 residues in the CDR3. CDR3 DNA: TGTGCCAGCAGTTCCCTCCGTCCGGGACAGGGGAATCTCGAGCAGTACTTC. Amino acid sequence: CASSSLRPGQGNLEQYF.

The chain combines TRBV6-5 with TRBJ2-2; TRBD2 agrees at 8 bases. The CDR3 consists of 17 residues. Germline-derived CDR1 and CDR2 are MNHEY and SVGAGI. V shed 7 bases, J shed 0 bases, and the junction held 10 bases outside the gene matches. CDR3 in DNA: TGTGCCAGCACCAACTCCGCGGGGGGCGCGAACACCGGGGAGCTGTTTTTT. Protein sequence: CASTNSAGGANTGELFF.

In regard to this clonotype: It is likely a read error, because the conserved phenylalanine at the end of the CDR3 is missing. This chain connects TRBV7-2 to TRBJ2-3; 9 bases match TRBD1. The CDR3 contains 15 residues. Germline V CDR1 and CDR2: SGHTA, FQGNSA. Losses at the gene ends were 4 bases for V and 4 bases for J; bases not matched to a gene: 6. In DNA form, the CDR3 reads TGTGCCAGCAGCTCCACAGGGGGCAGGGCAGATACGCAGTATTTA. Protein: CASSSTGGRADTQYL.

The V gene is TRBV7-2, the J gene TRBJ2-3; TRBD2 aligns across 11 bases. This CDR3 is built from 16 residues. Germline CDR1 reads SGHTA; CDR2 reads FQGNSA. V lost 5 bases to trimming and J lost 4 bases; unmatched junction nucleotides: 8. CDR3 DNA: TGTGCCAGCAGCCAACTAGCGGGGGAGATAGCAGATACGCAGTATTTT. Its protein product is CASSQLAGEIADTQYF.

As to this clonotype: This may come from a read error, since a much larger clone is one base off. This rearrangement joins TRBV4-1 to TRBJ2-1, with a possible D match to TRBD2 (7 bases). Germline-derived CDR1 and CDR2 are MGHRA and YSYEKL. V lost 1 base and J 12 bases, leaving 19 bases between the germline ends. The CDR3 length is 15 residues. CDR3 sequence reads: CASSQGLGGADGQFF. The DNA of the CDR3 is TGCGCCAGCAGCCAAGGTTTAGGGGGGGCTGATGGGCAGTTCTTC.

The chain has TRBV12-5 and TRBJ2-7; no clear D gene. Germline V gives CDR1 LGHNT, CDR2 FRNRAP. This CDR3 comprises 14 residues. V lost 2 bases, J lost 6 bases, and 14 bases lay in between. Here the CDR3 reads CASGLFFCECEQYV. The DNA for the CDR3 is TGTGCTAGTGGTTTGTTCTTTTGTGAGTGCGAGCAGTACGTC.

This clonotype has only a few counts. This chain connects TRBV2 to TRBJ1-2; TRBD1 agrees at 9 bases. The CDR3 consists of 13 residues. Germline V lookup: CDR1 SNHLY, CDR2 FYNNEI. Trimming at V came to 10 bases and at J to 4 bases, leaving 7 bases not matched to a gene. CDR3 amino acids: CATPSGQGYGYTF. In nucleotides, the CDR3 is TGTGCCACCCCTTCGGGACAGGGCTATGGCTACACCTTC.

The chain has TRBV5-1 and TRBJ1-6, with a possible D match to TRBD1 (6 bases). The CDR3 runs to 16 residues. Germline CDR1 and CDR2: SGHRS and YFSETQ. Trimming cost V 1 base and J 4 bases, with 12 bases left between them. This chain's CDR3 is CASSLKGQGYNSPLHF. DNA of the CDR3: TGCGCCAGCAGCTTGAAGGGCCAGGGGTATAATTCACCCCTCCACTTT.

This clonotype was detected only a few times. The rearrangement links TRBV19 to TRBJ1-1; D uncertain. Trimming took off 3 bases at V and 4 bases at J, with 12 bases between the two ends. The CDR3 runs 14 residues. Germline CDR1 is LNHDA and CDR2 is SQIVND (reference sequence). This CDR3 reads CASSIFGPSTEAFF. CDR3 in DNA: TGTGCCAGTAGTATTTTCGGACCGAGCACTGAAGCTTTCTTT. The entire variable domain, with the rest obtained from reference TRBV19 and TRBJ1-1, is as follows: DGGITQSPKYLFRKEGQNVTLSCEQNLNHDAMYWYRQDPGQGLRLIYYSQIVNDFQKGDIAEGYSVSREKKESFPLTVTSAQKNPTAFYLCASSIFGPSTEAFFGQGTRLTVV.

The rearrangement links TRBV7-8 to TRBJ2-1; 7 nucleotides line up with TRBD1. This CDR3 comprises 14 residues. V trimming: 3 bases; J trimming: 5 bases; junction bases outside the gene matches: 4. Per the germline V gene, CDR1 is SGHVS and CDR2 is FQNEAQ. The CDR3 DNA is TGTGCCAGCAGCTTTCCGACAGGGCACAATGAGCAGTTCTTC. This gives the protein CASSFPTGHNEQFF.

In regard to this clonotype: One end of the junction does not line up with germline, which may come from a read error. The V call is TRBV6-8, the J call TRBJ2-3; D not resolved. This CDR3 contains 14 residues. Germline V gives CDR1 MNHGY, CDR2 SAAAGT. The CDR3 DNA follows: TGTGCCAGCAGTGACCTATCTTCGGCAGATACGCGGTATTTT. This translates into CASSDLSSADTRYF.